Following are 19 T cell receptor beta chains from one sample sequenced in a study of blood T cell repertoires in COVID-19. Here immunoSEQ multiplex PCR was the method, and the copy in TCRdb shows in-frame clones only, minus some. The sample contains about 270,000 clones, about 87% of which appear only once. The sample comprised peripheral blood. The receptors stem from a human donor in a cohort sampled during active COVID-19.

The chain uses TRBV6-5 and TRBJ2-7; D might be TRBD2 (6 bases). The ends were cut back, 1 base at V and 6 bases at J, with 13 bases in the middle. In germline, CDR1 is MNHEY, CDR2 SVGAGI. The CDR3 is 14 residues long. The CDR3 protein is CASSYLGGMGEQYF. The CDR3 bases are TGTGCCAGCAGTTACTTGGGCGGGATGGGCGAGCAGTACTTC.

This clone appeared once. The gene calls are TRBV6-2 or TRBV6-3 and TRBJ2-2; 8 nucleotides match TRBD2. With 1 base clipped from V and 7 bases from J, the junction kept 11 bases outside the gene matches. Looked up from germline, CDR1 is MNHEY and CDR2 is SVGEGT. CDR3 length equals 17 residues. The DNA for the CDR3 is TGTGCCAGCAGTTACTTGTCGACTGCCGGGGGGGACGGGGAGCTGTTTTTT. Translation: CASSYLSTAGGDGELFF.

This rearrangement joins TRBV7-9 to TRBJ1-4; 12 nucleotides match TRBD1. Germline CDR1 reads SEHNR; CDR2 reads FQNEAQ (reference sequence). With 3 bases clipped from V and 2 bases from J, the junction kept 7 bases outside the gene matches. The CDR3 length is 18 residues. For the CDR3, the DNA is TGTGCCAGCAGCTTCGGGACAGGGGGCAGCTTGACTAATGAAAAACTGTTTTTT. The encoded protein is CASSFGTGGSLTNEKLFF.

With regard to this clone: Other nucleotide sequences from this sample produce the same CDR3. The CDR3 loop is CASSLSTDTQYF. For the CDR3, the DNA is TGCGCCAGCAGCCTCAGCACAGATACGCAGTATTTT. J is TRBJ2-3 and V is TRBV5-1, with D hard to call. The V end was cut by 4 bases, the J end by 0 bases, with 3 bases between. Germline V CDR1 and CDR2: SGHRS, YFSETQ. The CDR3 is made up of 12 amino acids.

The chain combines TRBV9 with TRBJ2-2; TRBD2 agrees at 11 bases. Germline loops: CDR1 SGDLS, CDR2 YYNGEE. Losses at the gene ends were 5 bases for V and 6 bases for J; bases not matched to a gene: 6. This CDR3 has 15 residues. CDR3 nucleotides: TGTGCCAGCAGGCCGACTAGCGGGATTCCCGGGGAGCTGTTTTTT. Residues: CASRPTSGIPGELFF.

The chain recombines TRBV5-6 with TRBJ2-3; no clear D. The V end lost 0 bases, the J end lost 2 bases, and 7 bases lay between the germline ends. There are 14 residues in the CDR3. The germline V gene encodes CDR1 SGHDT and CDR2 YYEEEE. The CDR3: CASSLVPNTDTQYF. CDR3 nucleotides: TGTGCCAGCAGCTTGGTTCCTAACACAGATACGCAGTATTTT.

The V and J genes are TRBV24-1 and TRBJ2-3; perhaps TRBD1 as D (5 bases). Looked up from germline, CDR1 is KGHDR and CDR2 is SFDVKD. The V end lost 3 bases, the J end lost 1 base, and 10 bases lay between the germline ends. This CDR3 comprises 15 residues. The CDR3 DNA sequence: TGTGCCACCAGTGATAGGGGCAGGGGCACAGATACGCAGTATTTT. Residues: CATSDRGRGTDTQYF.

This clone was seen a handful of times. The chain uses TRBV7-9 and TRBJ2-1; TRBD1 agrees at 7 bases. After removal of 7 bases from V and 5 bases from J, the junction contained 14 bases not matched to a gene. The CDR3 runs 16 residues. From germline, CDR1 is SEHNR and CDR2 FQNEAQ (reference sequence). The CDR3 region is CASTQYGVTGNNEQFF. DNA for the CDR3: TGTGCCAGCACCCAGTACGGGGTGACAGGGAACAATGAGCAGTTCTTC.

The rearrangement joins TRBV5-1 to TRBJ2-6, with 8 positions matching TRBD1. CDR3 size: 19 residues. With 2 bases clipped from V and 2 bases from J, the junction kept 12 bases outside the gene matches. Per germline, CDR1 SGHRS and CDR2 YFSETQ. The CDR3 protein is CASSFSPTTGVTGANVLTF. The DNA for the CDR3 is TGCGCCAGCAGCTTCTCCCCTACGACAGGGGTAACTGGGGCCAACGTCCTGACTTTC.

This chain links TRBV5-1 with TRBJ2-5; TRBD2 aligns across 8 bases. CDR3 length: 16 residues. Germline assignment: CDR1 SGHRS and CDR2 YFSETQ. The V and J ends lost 4 bases and 5 bases, in that order; junction bases with no gene match: 13. The CDR3 DNA is TGCGCCAGCAGCCGGCTAGGTGGATCGGGAGGGGAGACCCAGTACTTC. This gives the protein CASSRLGGSGGETQYF. The whole variable domain, filled in from reference TRBV5-1 and TRBJ2-5, reads KAGVTQTPRYLIKTRGQQVTLSCSPISGHRSVSWYQQTPGQGLQFLFEYFSETQRNKGNFPGRFSGRQFSNSRSEMNVSTLELGDSALYLCASSRLGGSGGETQYFGPGTRLLVL.

The chain has TRBV2 and TRBJ2-5, with D tentatively TRBD1 (5 bases). CDR1 SNHLY and CDR2 FYNNEI come from the germline V gene. The CDR3 has 13 amino acids. Trimming left V 6 bases short and J 1 base short, with 9 bases between. For the CDR3, the DNA is TGTGCCAGCAGGGTCAGGGTCCAAGAGACCCAGTACTTC. Protein product: CASRVRVQETQYF.

This chain joins TRBV27 and TRBJ2-1, with D perhaps matching TRBD1 (6 bases). There are 15 residues in the CDR3. With 3 bases removed from V and 8 bases from J, the gap between germline ends came to 17 bases. CDR1 and CDR2 (germline): MNHEY, SMNVEV (reference sequence). This chain's CDR3 is CASSFRDTPGYEQFF. In DNA form, the CDR3 reads TGTGCCAGCAGTTTCCGGGACACCCCCGGCTATGAGCAGTTCTTC.

V usage is TRBV27 and J usage is TRBJ1-2, with TRBD1 as a possible D gene (5 bases). Germline CDR1 reads MNHEY; CDR2 reads SMNVEV (reference sequence). The ends were cut back, 10 bases at V and 4 bases at J, with 19 bases in the middle. The CDR3 loop spans 14 amino acids. The chain's CDR3 is CAIREAGPAYGYTF. In nucleotides, the CDR3 is TGTGCCATCAGAGAGGCGGGGCCAGCCTATGGCTACACCTTC.

This clone occurred once. At one of its ends the junction is not consistent with the germline gene, which may arise from a read error. The chain uses TRBV7-7 and TRBJ1-5; the match to TRBD1 covers 12 bases. This CDR3 spans 18 amino acids. From germline, CDR1 is SSHAT and CDR2 FNYEAQ (reference sequence). The CDR3 sequence: CASSAPGTGGVWNQPQHF. CDR3 sequence (DNA): TGTGCTAGCAGCGCCCCCGGGACAGGGGGCGTATGGAATCAGCCCCAGCATTTT. The variable domain in full, with the rest retrieved from reference TRBV7-7 and TRBJ1-5, is GAGVSQSPRYKVTKRGQDVTLRCDPISSHATLYWYQQALGQGPEFLTYFNYEAQPDKSGLPSDRFSAERPEGSISTLTIQRTEQRDSAMYRCASSAPGTGGVWNQPQHFGDGTRLSIL.

The chain combines TRBV6-2 or TRBV6-3 with TRBJ2-5, with TRBD1 matching 7 bases. The CDR3 is 15 residues long. The germline V gene has CDR1 MNHEY and CDR2 SVGEGT. The V and J ends lost 0 bases and 3 bases, in that order; junction bases with no gene match: 4. CDR3 in amino acids: CASSYSKGTEETQYF. The CDR3 DNA sequence: TGTGCCAGCAGTTACTCGAAAGGGACAGAAGAGACCCAGTACTTC.

The DNA of the CDR3 is TGTGCCAGCAGCCCAGGCCCTGATGAGCAGTTCTTC. This gives the protein CASSPGPDEQFF. The V call is TRBV2, the J call TRBJ2-1; no firm D call. The ends were cut back, 6 bases at V and 8 bases at J, with 11 bases in the middle. The length of the CDR3 is 12 residues. The germline CDR1 and CDR2 sequences are SNHLY and FYNNEI.

V gene TRBV7-6 combines with J gene TRBJ2-7, with 12 positions matching TRBD2. This CDR3 contains 15 residues. J gave up 1 base and V 5 bases, and 3 bases lay outside the gene matches. Germline CDR1 reads SGHVS; CDR2 reads FNYEAQ. The CDR3 DNA follows: TGTGCCAGCAGCCCGACTAGCGGGAGTTCCTACGAGCAGTACTTC. Its translation is CASSPTSGSSYEQYF.

The rearrangement links TRBV5-4 to TRBJ2-7; 11 nucleotides align to TRBD2. The trim removed 4 bases at V and 7 bases at J, leaving 7 bases unmatched. This CDR3 contains 14 residues. The germline CDR1 and CDR2 sequences are SGHNT and YYREEE (reference sequence). The CDR3 nucleotides read TGTGCCAGCAGCCCGACTAGCGGGACGCGAGAGCAGTACTTC. Protein product: CASSPTSGTREQYF. Full variable domain (outside the CDR3, taken from reference TRBV5-4 and TRBJ2-7): ETGVTQSPTHLIKTRGQQVTLRCSSQSGHNTVSWYQQALGQGPQFIFQYYREEENGRGNFPPRFSGLQFPNYSSELNVNALELDDSALYLCASSPTSGTREQYFGPGTRLTVT.

The V gene is TRBV23-1, the J gene TRBJ1-2; D remains ambiguous. TRBV23-1 belongs to the ORF category, with a function that is uncertain. This CDR3 has 13 residues. Between the trimmed V and J ends, which lost 7 bases and 4 bases, there was a span of 13 bases. CDR3 residues: CASIHGGIYGYTF. The CDR3 nucleotides are TGCGCCAGCATCCACGGAGGGATCTATGGCTACACCTTC.